A selection of T cell receptor beta chains follows, all from one sample in a study of blood T cell repertoires in COVID-19. Profiling relied on immunoSEQ multiplex PCR, and the TCRdb table lists in-frame clones only, not all of them. The table lists approximately 40,000 clones, 75% to 90% of them singletons. The sample was peripheral blood. The receptors come from a human donor in a cohort sampled during active COVID-19. The conserved cysteine and the conserved F or W are not part of the CDR3 here. Rows may omit the clone size; those that give it use once, few, many or a size class.

>TRBV21-1|.
ASSKPTSGSPTSYEQY
>TRBV18|.
ASRVDSNQPQH
>TRBV19|.
ASRQGIGGYT
>TRBV6-6|.
ASSYSQNNEKLF
>TRBV3-1/TRBV3-2|.
ASSLGPGGTEAF
>TRBV11-2|.
ASGLGTSGRAVEQY
>TRBV5-1|.
ASSVGQGASEAF
>TRBV30|.
AWSPRDRGPPLH
>TRBV6-5|once
ASSYTGTGGPYEQY
>TRBV3-1/TRBV3-2|.
ASSLRTSGGAYEQY
>TRBV2|.
ASNSDYSYEQY
>TRBV27|.
ASSLSRGGAGANVLT
>TRBV12-3/TRBV12-4|.
ASGDSYNEKLF
>TRBV20-1|.
SASISGGEGYT
>TRBV4-3|once
ASSQDPAVQETQY
>TRBV7-2|.
ASSLTGDVVETQY
>TRBV3-1/TRBV3-2|.
ASRKSGGPKNIQY
>TRBV11-2|once
ASSRAGGSYEQY
>TRBV28|.
ASSLRYEQY
>TRBV7-2|.
ASSLNSGAVEQF
>TRBV4-1|.
ASSQPLRGDRDEQF
>TRBV7-8|.
ASSPNANAQGLGYGYT
>TRBV6-1|.
ASSADRGVTGVVRPQH
>TRBV6-1|once
ASSDRDRVSPLH
>TRBV10-1|once
ASWTSGRPQF
>TRBV7-8|.
ASSLDQGVDYGYT
>TRBV4-2|few
ASSQLSGGPEQY
>TRBV28|.
ASSPLGLSNYGYT
>TRBV19|.
ASRSWARGQTGELF
>TRBV2|.
ASSEQGVGHQPQH
>TRBV6-5|.
ASRLQGSDPEQY
>TRBV9|.
ASSIQDRGHEQY
>TRBV5-1|.
ASSASGQDVSYT
>TRBV24-1|.
ATSDCVGYRDRGRYSNQPQH
>TRBV12-3/TRBV12-4|.
ASRLGQMYEQY
>TRBV6-1|.
ASSEGTTRNTEAF
>TRBV5-5|.
ASSLGPGRANEQF
>TRBV2|.
ASAVGSGSTYEQY
>TRBV6-5|.
ASSPKWTANYGYT
>TRBV7-6|.
ASSQTGDRTGELF
>TRBV6-6|.
ASSSTGSSNEKLF
>TRBV14|.
ASSVRKQGPLRGEQY
>TRBV29-1|few
SFRTGLGEKLF
>TRBV19|.
ASSIDVVSVTQY
>TRBV24-1|.
ATSDLDNMADEQF
>TRBV27|.
ASRGHHNYGYT
>TRBV14|.
ASSPSGKEQY
>TRBV18|few
ASSPTGTGSDQPQH
>TRBV24-1|.
ATSGGLAGGNEQF
>TRBV6-5|.
ASSYQRGGWETQY
>TRBV5-1|.
ASSAQIDTQY
>TRBV10-1|.
ASSESGRGVLF
>TRBV7-9|few
ASTLQGGSSGELF
>TRBV27|.
ASSGTTSSYEQY
>TRBV7-8|.
ASSLGGGGYT
>TRBV3-1/TRBV3-2|.
ASRRQGEDYGYT
>TRBV14|.
ATGLGAAIEQF
>TRBV5-1|.
ASSEDTRGAGYNEQF